Included here is one TCR beta chain sequence, with context. This sample is part of a study of T cell responses to AZD1222 COVID-19 vaccine. Profiling relied on immunoSEQ multiplex PCR, and the TCRdb table lists in-frame clones only, not all of them. The table records tens of thousands of clones, around 83% of them present only once. V lost 6 bases and J lost 4; bases outside the gene matches: 9. CDR3 size: 14 residues. Germline CDR1 reads MDHEN; CDR2 reads SYDVKM. This TCR came from an adult who received the AZD1222 COVID-19 vaccine. This specimen consisted of peripheral blood, obtained 28 days after the second AZD1222 dose. J is TRBJ2-7 and V is TRBV28, with TRBD2 identical over 7 bases. The CDR3 DNA is TGTGCCAGCAGATCTAGCGGCGAAACTTACGAGCAGTACTTC. Translating it yields CASRSSGETYEQYF.